A selection of T cell receptor beta chains follows, all from one sample in a study of blood T cell dynamics during melanoma immunotherapy. Only in-frame clones appear in the TCRdb table, and some are missing; sequencing was by immunoSEQ multiplex PCR. Here the sample spans 4,000 or so clones, roughly 96% being singletons. Sample: effector memory CD8+ T cells from blood, taken from a patient treated with checkpoint blockade. Receptors originate from a human donor with melanoma. Each CDR3 is given with its conserved first and last residue. A D gene is named only where the DNA matches it firmly. Not every row has a clone size; where given, it reads once, few, many or a size class.

size,D,V,J,CDR3,DNA
NA,NA,TRBV9,TRBJ2-5,CASSVAGLSWETQYF,TGTGCCAGCAGCGTAGCAGGGTTATCATGGGAGACCCAGTACTTC
NA,TRBD1,TRBV19,TRBJ2-7,CASTPGTGPSYEQYF,TGTGCCAGTACCCCGGGGACAGGGCCCTCCTACGAGCAGTACTTC
NA,NA,TRBV6-6,TRBJ2-7,CASSYEQPYEQYF,TGTGCCAGCAGTTACGAACAGCCATACGAGCAGTACTTC
once,NA,TRBV11-2,TRBJ2-7,CASSVGTSYEQYF,TGTGCCAGCAGCGTAGGGACCTCCTACGAGCAGTACTTC
NA,NA,TRBV10-1,TRBJ2-3,CASSDVSEGTDTQYF,TGCGCCAGCAGTGACGTTTCGGAGGGCACAGATACGCAGTATTTT
NA,TRBD1,TRBV7-9,TRBJ1-2,CASSSTGGLYGYTF,TGTGCCAGCAGTTCGACAGGGGGCCTCTATGGCTACACCTTC
NA,NA,TRBV5-1,TRBJ2-5,CASSLWQKLQETQYF,TGCGCCAGCAGCTTGTGGCAGAAGCTACAAGAGACCCAGTACTTC
NA,NA,TRBV27,TRBJ2-7,CASSDVLGTFNEQYF,TGTGCCAGCAGCGACGTTTTGGGGACCTTCAACGAGCAGTACTTC
NA,NA,TRBV16,TRBJ2-4,CASSQPSTSSNIQYF,TGTGCCAGCAGCCAGCCTAGTACCTCGAGTAACATTCAGTACTTC
NA,NA,TRBV6-1,TRBJ2-7,CASSEGWGDYEQYF,TGTGCCAGCAGTGAGGGATGGGGAGACTACGAGCAGTACTTC
NA,TRBD2,TRBV5-1,TRBJ2-1,CASSPRGGVNEQFF,TGCGCCAGCAGCCCCCGGGGGGGGGTCAATGAGCAGTTCTTC
once,NA,TRBV6-5,TRBJ1-6,CASSYESSYNSPLHF,TGTGCCAGCAGTTACGAGAGCTCCTATAATTCACCCCTCCACTTT
NA,NA,TRBV11-2,TRBJ2-7,CASSPDRLGYEQYF,TGTGCCAGCAGCCCTGACAGGCTCGGGTACGAGCAGTACTTC
NA,NA,TRBV9,TRBJ2-7,CASSPTPATSEQYF,TGTGCCAGCAGCCCGACCCCCGCAACTAGCGAGCAGTACTTC
NA,TRBD1,TRBV19,TRBJ1-1,CASSIAQEGANTEAFF,TGTGCCAGTAGTATAGCCCAGGAGGGGGCGAACACTGAAGCTTTCTTT
NA,TRBD2,TRBV7-2,TRBJ2-5,CASSWGLEETQYF,TGTGCCAGCAGCTGGGGACTAGAAGAGACCCAGTACTTC
NA,TRBD1,TRBV10-3,TRBJ2-7,CAIRDTGQRSYEQYF,TGTGCCATCAGGGACACGGGACAGAGATCCTACGAGCAGTACTTC
NA,TRBD2,TRBV9,TRBJ2-3,CASSVVASGSTDTQYF,TGTGCCAGCAGCGTAGTGGCTAGCGGGAGCACAGATACGCAGTATTTT
NA,NA,TRBV7-3,TRBJ2-7,CASSLAASAQNDEQYF,TGTGCCAGCAGCTTAGCGGCTAGCGCCCAAAACGACGAGCAGTACTTC
NA,TRBD2,TRBV27,TRBJ2-3,CASSFVGGLETDTQYF,TGTGCCAGCAGTTTTGTTGGTGGACTAGAGACAGATACGCAGTATTTT
NA,NA,TRBV9,TRBJ1-1,CASSGRGSEAFF,TGTGCCAGCAGCGGCCGGGGGTCTGAAGCTTTCTTT
once,NA,TRBV25-1,TRBJ2-7,CASSTSFRGEQYF,TGTGCCAGCAGTACGAGTTTCCGGGGCGAGCAGTACTTC
NA,TRBD1,TRBV28,TRBJ1-2,CASSLSPGQSGYTF,TGTGCCAGCAGTTTAAGTCCGGGACAGTCCGGCTACACCTTC
NA,TRBD1,TRBV11-2,TRBJ2-3,CASSFRQGPDTQYF,TGTGCCAGCAGCTTTAGACAGGGCCCAGATACGCAGTATTTT
once,NA,TRBV28,TRBJ2-1,CASSLGTASNEQFF,TGTGCCAGCAGTCTCGGGACTGCCTCCAATGAGCAGTTCTTC
NA,NA,TRBV13,TRBJ2-4,CASSSATRGIQYF,TGTGCCAGCAGCTCAGCGACTAGGGGCATTCAGTACTTC